This T cell receptor (beta chain) was captured by sequencing in a study of T cells in Graves' hyperthyroidism and ophthalmopathy. Amplification of TCR beta CDR3 regions was performed using RNA transcripts as template. HTBI primers drove first-round RT-PCR of the TCR CDR3. One entry per CDR3 protein, called by TCRdb with MiXCR from the multiplex PCR reads. The repertoire holds approximately 260,000 distinct CDR3 sequences, with over 12% as singletons. V was clipped by 8 bases and J by 4 bases, with 19 bases between them. Germline V gene lookup returns CDR1 SGHNT and CDR2 YENEEA. The CDR3 extends over 15 amino acids.

The sequence derives from a woman aged 50 to 60 with Graves' hyperthyroidism that later progressed to Graves' ophthalmopathy. The chain joins TRBV11-3 to TRBJ2-3; tentative D call: TRBD1 (6 bases). Sequenced material: blood. The CDR3 sequence: CASGHTGLGADTQYF. CDR3 nucleotides: TGTGCCAGCGGGCATACAGGGCTGGGCGCAGATACGCAGTATTTT.